This T cell receptor (beta chain) came from a study of blood T cell repertoires in COVID-19. Study summary: Some COVID-19 samples were acute and others convalescent; all came from the United States, Italy and Spain.

This CDR3 is 15 amino acids long. The V gene's germline CDR1 is WSHSY and CDR2 SAAADI. With 8 bases removed from V and 0 bases from J, the gap between germline ends came to 15 bases. Only one count was recorded for this clone. Original analysis: Reference gene primer amplification yielded estimated nucleated cell counts. TCRdb's copy holds only in-frame clones and misses some; the assay was immunoSEQ multiplex PCR. The DNA gave D and trimming, while V, J and clone size come from that table. This table has about 110,000 clones, about two thirds appearing once. The chain couples TRBV10-2 to TRBJ2-3; D perhaps matches TRBD1 (6 bases). The TCR sequence derives from a human donor with acute or convalescent COVID-19. The donor label of this sample is uncertain. Material: peripheral blood. CDR3 amino acids: CASASGTTSTDTQYF. The DNA for the CDR3 is TGCGCCAGCGCCTCCGGGACAACTAGCACAGATACGCAGTATTTT.